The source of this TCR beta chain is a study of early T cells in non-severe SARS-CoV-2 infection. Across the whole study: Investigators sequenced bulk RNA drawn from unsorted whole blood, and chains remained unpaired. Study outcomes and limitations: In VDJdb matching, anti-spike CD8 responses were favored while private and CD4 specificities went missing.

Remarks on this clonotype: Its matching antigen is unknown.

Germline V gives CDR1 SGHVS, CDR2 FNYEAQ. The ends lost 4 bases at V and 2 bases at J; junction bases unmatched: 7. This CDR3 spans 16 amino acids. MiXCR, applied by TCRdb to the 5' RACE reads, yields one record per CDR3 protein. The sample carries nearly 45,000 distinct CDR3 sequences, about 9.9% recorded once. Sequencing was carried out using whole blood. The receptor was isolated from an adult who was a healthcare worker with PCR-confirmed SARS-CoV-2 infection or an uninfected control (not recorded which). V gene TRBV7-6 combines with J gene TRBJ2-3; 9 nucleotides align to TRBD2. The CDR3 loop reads CASSSFTSGPTDTQYF. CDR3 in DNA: TGTGCCAGCAGCTCCTTCACTAGCGGGCCCACAGATACGCAGTATTTT.